This is a list of T cell receptor beta chains from one sample in a study of blood T cells in healthy people across ages. From the 5' RACE reads, TCRdb called clonotypes with MiXCR, one entry per CDR3 protein. This table holds under 2,000,000 distinct CDR3 sequences, around 48% found once. The sequencing sample was made of blood. Every receptor here comes from a woman between 40 and 50 years old in good health. The conserved cysteine and the conserved F or W are not part of the CDR3 here.

cdr3_length	v_call	j_call	cdr3_aa
14	TRBV6-5	TRBJ2-5	ASSGLAGELQETQY
14	TRBV9	TRBJ1-2	ASSAWPTVGVYGYT
13	TRBV7-2	TRBJ2-3	ASSPICGVSGTQY
12	TRBV6-6	TRBJ2-3	ASSSTGLADTQY
12	TRBV7-2	TRBJ2-2	ASSWGGTTGELF
15	TRBV7-2	TRBJ2-2	ASSLRFRGTNTGELF
12	TRBV27	TRBJ2-7	ASRGQPPLYEQY
12	TRBV20-1	TRBJ1-5	SAERPGSNQPQH
10	TRBV29-1	TRBJ2-7	SVGGPSYEQY
11	TRBV6-1	TRBJ2-1	ASEIKGGTEQF
14	TRBV5-1	TRBJ2-5	ASSPQPGYEEAQQY
12	TRBV4-3	TRBJ2-1	TSSQGVGGNKQF
13	TRBV15	TRBJ2-1	ATSRSGIPYNEQF
14	TRBV19	TRBJ2-1	ASSVLLGGSYNEQF
14	TRBV29-1	TRBJ2-4	SVEGGWDGAKNIQY
13	TRBV6-2/TRBV6-3	TRBJ2-5	ASTDPGGPSRTQY
15	TRBV28	TRBJ1-4	ASRKDRGRSKNEKLF
13	TRBV6-5	TRBJ1-2	ASSYPAHLGGGYT
15	TRBV7-2	TRBJ2-3	ASSSETSGGPRDTQY
14	TRBV7-2	TRBJ1-2	ASSQGPGGRQYGYT
16	TRBV20-1	TRBJ2-1	SARDLASLSLSYNEQF
13	TRBV20-1	TRBJ2-7	SARDTGQGSYEQY
13	TRBV20-1	NA	SAGTSGAFSYEQY
11	TRBV25-1	TRBJ1-2	ASSPTGRTGYT
12	TRBV5-1	TRBJ1-5	AGNRGGSNQPQH
16	TRBV4-2	TRBJ2-4	ASSTRVAGAGAKNIQY
10	TRBV6-5	TRBJ2-5	ASSLRRGAQY
14	TRBV7-6	TRBJ2-5	ASSPLVEGLEETQY
11	TRBV7-7	TRBJ2-1	ASSSPPYNEQF
12	TRBV20-1	TRBJ2-1	SARDGTAYNEQF
13	TRBV4-3	TRBJ2-3	ASTIYPGSTDTQY